The clone carrying this TCR beta chain showed up just once. This entry comes from a study of blood T cell repertoires in COVID-19. The repertoire was sequenced with immunoSEQ multiplex PCR; TCRdb's copy has only in-frame clones and lacks some. The repertoire holds about 34,000 clones, with over 70% as singletons. From germline, CDR1 is MDHEN and CDR2 SYDVKM. CDR3 length: 14 residues. Trimming at V came to 5 bases and at J to 5 bases, leaving 7 bases not matched to a gene. The chain recombines TRBV28 with TRBJ2-3, with TRBD1 matching 7 bases. The sample was peripheral blood. The TCR comes from a man aged 70 or older with COVID-19, enrolled during active disease. The CDR3 protein is CASSTTGEGDTQYF. Written as DNA, the CDR3 is TGTGCCAGCAGTACAACAGGGGAAGGAGATACGCAGTATTTT.